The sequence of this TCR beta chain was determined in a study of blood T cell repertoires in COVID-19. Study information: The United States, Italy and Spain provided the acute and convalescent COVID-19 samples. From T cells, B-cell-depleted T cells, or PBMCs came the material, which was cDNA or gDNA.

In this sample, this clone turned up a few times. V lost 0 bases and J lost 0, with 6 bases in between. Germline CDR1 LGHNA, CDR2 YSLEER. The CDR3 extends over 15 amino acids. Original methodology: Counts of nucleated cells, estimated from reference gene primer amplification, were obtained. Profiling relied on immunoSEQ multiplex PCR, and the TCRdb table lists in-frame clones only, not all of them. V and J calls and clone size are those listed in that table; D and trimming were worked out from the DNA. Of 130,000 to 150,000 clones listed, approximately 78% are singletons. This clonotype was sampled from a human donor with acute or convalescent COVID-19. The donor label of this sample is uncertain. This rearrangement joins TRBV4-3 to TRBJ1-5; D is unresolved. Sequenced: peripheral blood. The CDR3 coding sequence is TGCGCCAGCAGCCAAGAGGCGGTTAGCAATCAGCCCCAGCATTTT. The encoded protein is CASSQEAVSNQPQHF.